The clone carrying this TCR beta chain was seen only a few times. The read ends 3 residues before the CDR3 terminus; that terminus is restored from the germline J gene. These data are taken from a study of T cell clonality in common variable immunodeficiency. TCRdb's table, derived via immunoSEQ multiplex PCR, lists solely in-frame clones and lacks some. The record shows about 59,000 clones for this sample, with no singletons present. Per the germline V gene, CDR1 is KGHSH and CDR2 is LQKENI. This CDR3 is 17 amino acids long. The J gene is TRBJ1-2, the V gene TRBV18; no reliable D call. The TCR was taken from a person aged 18 to 75 in good health. The sequencing sample was made of peripheral blood mononuclear cells. CDR3 sequence reads: CASQPQAEPSSYNDYTF. The CDR3 bases that were read are TGTGCCAGCCAACCGCAAGCGGAGCCCAGCTCCTACAATGAC. The whole variable domain, remainder taken from reference TRBV18 and TRBJ1-2, is NAGVMQNPRHLVRRRGQEARLRCSPMKGHSHVYWYRQLPEEGLKFMVYLQKENIIDESGMPKERFSAEFPKEGPSILRIQQVVRGDSAAYFCASQPQAEPSSYNDYTFGSGTRLTVV.